The 4 T cell receptor beta chains below were found in one sample sequenced in a study of blood T cell repertoires in COVID-19. The table came from immunoSEQ multiplex PCR; TCRdb's copy has only in-frame clones and leaves some out. The sample records fewer than 200,000 clones, 80% to 95% being singletons. The sequenced sample consisted of peripheral blood. All receptors come from a man aged 50-60 years with acute or convalescent COVID-19.

A few counts support this clone. The CDR3, as DNA: TGCGCCAGCAGCGTTGGACAGGGGATAGGTGAAGCTTTCTTT. Translation: CASSVGQGIGEAFF. The chain combines TRBV5-1 with TRBJ1-1; 9 nucleotides line up with TRBD1. Germline CDR1 is SGHRS and CDR2 is YFSETQ. J was trimmed by 7 bases and V by 4 bases; bases with no gene match: 8. The CDR3 is made up of 14 amino acids.

The chain recombines TRBV18 with TRBJ2-1, with TRBD1 matching over 8 bases. Germline V gene sequence: CDR1 KGHSH, CDR2 LQKENI. V lost 6 bases and J lost 11; bases outside the gene matches: 9. This CDR3 comprises 13 residues. CDR3 in amino acids: CASSPSRDRKQFF. Here the CDR3 DNA reads TGTGCCAGCTCCCCGTCCCGGGACAGGAAGCAGTTCTTC.

The chain combines TRBV5-1 with TRBJ2-2; 12 bases map to TRBD2. Germline CDR1 reads SGHRS; CDR2 reads YFSETQ. Unmatched junction bases numbered 8, after V lost 0 bases and J lost 5 bases. There are 18 residues in the CDR3. The CDR3 spells CASSLAASGRARTGELFF. The DNA for the CDR3 is TGCGCCAGCAGCTTGGCGGCTAGCGGGAGGGCAAGAACCGGGGAGCTGTTTTTT.

The chain joins TRBV7-9 to TRBJ1-2; 9 bases line up with TRBD1. J gave up 8 bases and V 1 base, and 5 bases lay outside the gene matches. From germline, CDR1 is SEHNR and CDR2 FQNEAQ (reference sequence). CDR3 length equals 14 residues. The CDR3 reads CASSLGTGDGGYTF. The CDR3 DNA reads as TGTGCCAGCAGCTTAGGGACAGGGGATGGCGGCTACACCTTC.